This T cell receptor (beta chain) was documented in a study of shared clonotypes between healthy human individuals. Germline loops: CDR1 SQVTM, CDR2 ANQGSEA. This CDR3 has 11 residues. V gave up 3 bases and J gave up 8 bases, with 8 bases separating them. The assay was immunoSEQ multiplex PCR, and TCRdb's table has in-frame clones only and misses some. The sample consists of a few million clones, nearly 97% of them appearing once. Remarks on this clone: Additional DNA sequences in this sample encode the identical CDR3.

The sample comprised naive CD4+ T cells sorted from blood. Subset described: CD45RA+ positively selected. The clonotype originates from a man between 18 and 29 years old in good health. The chain links TRBV29-1 to TRBJ2-1, with D tentatively TRBD1 (5 bases). The CDR3 spells CSVDRGHEQFF. The CDR3 DNA reads as TGCAGCGTTGATAGGGGCCATGAGCAGTTCTTC.